The clone carrying this T cell receptor beta chain has a handful of counts. Antigen specificity is unknown. The time point is: patch test 2, 6 weeks after DPC sensitization. The treatment: therapeutic diphenylcyclopropenone sensitization with weekly scalp DPC. Trimming pared 5 bases from V and 4 bases from J, leaving 8 bases between. In germline, CDR1 is SEHNR, CDR2 FQNEAQ (reference sequence). This CDR3 has 12 residues. This sample is part of a study of human T cells and chemical hapten exposure. Study-wide background: Chiefly female patients presented with alopecia areata, totalis or universalis.

General observations from the study: More PT1 expanded TCRs went with higher patch test scores.

Each CDR3 protein is one row after TCRdb ran MiXCR on the RACE reads. The sample carries about 85,000 distinct CDR3 sequences, more than 9% recorded once. The chain has TRBV7-9 and TRBJ1-1; TRBD1 might be the D (6 bases). The clonotype comes from a young man with alopecia areata. Some clones in this sample may be carry-over from other donors' samples. Sequenced material: whole blood, taken in connection with sensitization to the hapten diphenylcyclopropenone (DPC). CDR3 sequence reads: CASSGGPTEAFF. For the CDR3, the DNA is TGTGCCAGCAGCGGGGGCCCCACTGAAGCTTTCTTT.